The clone carrying this T cell receptor (beta chain) was seen a few times. This sample was included in a study of CD8 T cells in Susac syndrome. Study summary: Among sequenced Susac syndrome patients, roughly 6 had active disease and eight were in remission.

V was pared by 5 bases and J by 0 bases, with 13 bases between. This CDR3 region has 14 residues. CDR1 is DFQATT, CDR2 SNEGSKA, per germline (reference sequence). Roughly 0.45 to 1 ug RNA was reverse transcribed with random hexamers. In TCRdb, the immunoSEQ multiplex PCR reads were re-called with MiXCR into one record per CDR3 protein. The repertoire holds under 95,000 distinct CDR3 sequences, roughly 94% seen once, with roughly 0.3% in the top ten. This chain uses TRBV20-1 with TRBJ1-1; D ambiguous. Material: CD4+ T cells from PBMCs. The receptor was isolated from a human donor with Susac syndrome. The CDR3 nucleotides are TGCAGTGCTCCCAACCGGACGGTGAACACTGAAGCTTTCTTT. This sequence encodes CSAPNRTVNTEAFF.